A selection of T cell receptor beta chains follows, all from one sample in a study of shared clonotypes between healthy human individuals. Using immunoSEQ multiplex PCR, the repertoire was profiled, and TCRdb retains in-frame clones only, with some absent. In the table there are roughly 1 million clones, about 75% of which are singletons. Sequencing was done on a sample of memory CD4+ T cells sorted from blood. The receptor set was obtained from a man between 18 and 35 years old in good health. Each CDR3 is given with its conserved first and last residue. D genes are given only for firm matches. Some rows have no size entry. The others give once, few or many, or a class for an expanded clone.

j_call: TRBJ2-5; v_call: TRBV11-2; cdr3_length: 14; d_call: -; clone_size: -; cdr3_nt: TGTGCCAGCAGCTTAGGAGATCATAGGCAGACCCAGTACTTC; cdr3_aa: CASSLGDHRQTQYF
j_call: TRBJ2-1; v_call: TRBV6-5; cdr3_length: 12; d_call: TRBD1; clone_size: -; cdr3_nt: TGTGCCAGCAGCTTTGACAGGGGCGAGCAGTTCTTC; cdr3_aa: CASSFDRGEQFF
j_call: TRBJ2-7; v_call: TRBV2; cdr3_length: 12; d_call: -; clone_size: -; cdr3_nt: TGTGCCAGCAGTGTGTGGCCCTACGAGCAGTACTTC; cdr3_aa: CASSVWPYEQYF
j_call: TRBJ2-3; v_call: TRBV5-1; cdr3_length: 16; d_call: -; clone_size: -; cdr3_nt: TGCGCCAGCAGCTCGGGACACTCCACTAGCCGAGATACGCAGTATTTT; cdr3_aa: CASSSGHSTSRDTQYF
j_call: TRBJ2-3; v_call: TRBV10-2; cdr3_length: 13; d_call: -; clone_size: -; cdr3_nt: TGCGCCAGCAGTGAGTCCGTAAGGGGTTCGCAGTATTTT; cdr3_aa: CASSESVRGSQYF
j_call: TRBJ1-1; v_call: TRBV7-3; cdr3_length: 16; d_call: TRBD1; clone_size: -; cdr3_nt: TGTGCCAGCAGCCCCCCTCAGGGGGTCCTGAACACTGAAGCTTTCTTT; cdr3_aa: CASSPPQGVLNTEAFF
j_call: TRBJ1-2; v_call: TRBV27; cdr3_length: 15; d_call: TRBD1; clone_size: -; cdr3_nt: TGTGCCAGCAGCCCCACAGGGGGCGTCAACTATGGCTACACCTTC; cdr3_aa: CASSPTGGVNYGYTF
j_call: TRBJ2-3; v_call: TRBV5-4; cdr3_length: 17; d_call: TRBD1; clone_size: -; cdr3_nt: TGTGCCAGCAGCCTCGGGACAGGGACGTTGGGCACAGATACGCAGTATTTT; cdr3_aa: CASSLGTGTLGTDTQYF
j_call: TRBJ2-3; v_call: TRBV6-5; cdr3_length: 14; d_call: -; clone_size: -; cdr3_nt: TGTGCCAGCAGTTTTGGCCTGAGGACAGATACGCAGTATTTT; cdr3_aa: CASSFGLRTDTQYF
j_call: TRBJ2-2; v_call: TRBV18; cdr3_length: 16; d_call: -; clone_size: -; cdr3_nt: TGTGCCAGCTCCACGAATAGCGTGGGAAACACCGGGGAGCTGTTTTTT; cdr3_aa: CASSTNSVGNTGELFF
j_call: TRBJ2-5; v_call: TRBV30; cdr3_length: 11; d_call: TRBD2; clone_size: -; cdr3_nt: TGTGCCTGGAGTTTAGCGGGGGGCCTCTACTTC; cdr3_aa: CAWSLAGGLYF
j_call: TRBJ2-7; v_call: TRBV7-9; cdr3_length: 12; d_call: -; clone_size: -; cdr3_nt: TGTGCCAGCAGCTTAGGGGTTTACGAGCAGTACTTC; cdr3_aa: CASSLGVYEQYF
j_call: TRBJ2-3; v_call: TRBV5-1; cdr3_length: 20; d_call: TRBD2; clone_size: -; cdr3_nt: TGCGCCAGCAGCCCATGGACTAGCGGGGGGACACCTCAGCGCACAGATACGCAGTATTTT; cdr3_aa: CASSPWTSGGTPQRTDTQYF
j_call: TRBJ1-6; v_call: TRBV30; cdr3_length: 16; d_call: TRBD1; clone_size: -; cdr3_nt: TGTGCCTGGAGTATCCTCGGTAGCGGACAGGGATCACCCCTCCACTTT; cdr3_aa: CAWSILGSGQGSPLHF
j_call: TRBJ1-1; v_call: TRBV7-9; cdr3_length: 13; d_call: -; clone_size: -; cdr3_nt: TGTGCCAGCAGCACCGGGACCGTCGAGTATGCTTTCTTT; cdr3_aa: CASSTGTVEYAFF
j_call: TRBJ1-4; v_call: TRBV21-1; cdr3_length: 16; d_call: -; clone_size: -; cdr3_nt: TGTGCCAGCAGCAAGATAGGGGACAGGCCTAATGAAAAACTGTTTTTT; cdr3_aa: CASSKIGDRPNEKLFF
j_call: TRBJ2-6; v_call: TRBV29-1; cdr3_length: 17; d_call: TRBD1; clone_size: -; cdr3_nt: TGCAGCGTTGCCCGGGACAGGGCACTTTCTGGGGCCAACGTCCTGACTTTC; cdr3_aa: CSVARDRALSGANVLTF
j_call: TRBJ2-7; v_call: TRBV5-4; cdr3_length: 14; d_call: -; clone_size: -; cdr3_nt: TGTGCCAGCAGCTTGGATGGAGGAGCCTACGAGCAGTACTTC; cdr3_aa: CASSLDGGAYEQYF
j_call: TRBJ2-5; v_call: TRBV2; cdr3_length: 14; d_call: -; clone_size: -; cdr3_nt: TGTGCCAGCAGTGCTAGGACAGTCCAAGAGACCCAGTACTTC; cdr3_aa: CASSARTVQETQYF
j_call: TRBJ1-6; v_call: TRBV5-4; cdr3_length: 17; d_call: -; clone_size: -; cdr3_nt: TGTGCCAGCAGAGAACCGGGACTTCCTAATACTAATTCACCCCTCCACTTT; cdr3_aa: CASREPGLPNTNSPLHF
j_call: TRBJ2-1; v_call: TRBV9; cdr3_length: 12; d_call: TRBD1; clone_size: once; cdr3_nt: TGTGCCAGCAGCTCCTCCAGAGGGGGCACATTCTTC; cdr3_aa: CASSSSRGGTFF
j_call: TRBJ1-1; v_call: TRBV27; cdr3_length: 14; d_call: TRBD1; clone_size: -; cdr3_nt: TGTGCCAGCGGCCGAGGGGGCCAGAACACTGAAGCTTTCTTT; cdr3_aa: CASGRGGQNTEAFF
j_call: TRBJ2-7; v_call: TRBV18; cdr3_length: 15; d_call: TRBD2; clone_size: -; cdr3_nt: TGTGCCAGCTCACCCCCTAGCGGGAGCTCCTACGAGCAGTACTTC; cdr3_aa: CASSPPSGSSYEQYF